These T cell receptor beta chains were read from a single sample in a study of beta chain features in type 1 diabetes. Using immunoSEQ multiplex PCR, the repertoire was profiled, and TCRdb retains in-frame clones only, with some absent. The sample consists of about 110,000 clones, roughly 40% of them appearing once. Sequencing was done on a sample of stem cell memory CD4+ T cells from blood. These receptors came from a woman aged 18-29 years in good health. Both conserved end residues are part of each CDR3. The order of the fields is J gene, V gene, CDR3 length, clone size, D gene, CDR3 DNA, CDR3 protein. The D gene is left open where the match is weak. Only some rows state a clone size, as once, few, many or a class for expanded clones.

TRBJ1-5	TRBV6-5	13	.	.	TGTGCCAGCAAGACACCGTCCAATCAGCCCCAGCATTTT	CASKTPSNQPQHF
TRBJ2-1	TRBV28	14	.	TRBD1	TGTGCCACCTTCGACAGGGTCGCCTACAATGAGCAGTTCTTC	CATFDRVAYNEQFF
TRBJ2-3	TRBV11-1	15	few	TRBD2	TGTGCCAGCAGCTTAGGCGGGAGCAGCACAGATACGCAGTATTTT	CASSLGGSSTDTQYF
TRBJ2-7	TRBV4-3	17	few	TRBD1	TGCGCCAGCAGCCAAGGATTTATTAGGGACAGGGCCTACGAGCAGTACTTC	CASSQGFIRDRAYEQYF
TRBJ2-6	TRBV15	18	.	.	TGTGCCACCAGCAGAGATCTCCGGGGTTACTCTGGGGCCAACGTCCTGACTTTC	CATSRDLRGYSGANVLTF
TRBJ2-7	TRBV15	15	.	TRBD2	TGTGCCACAACCCCCGGGACTAGCGGACCATACGAGCAGTACTTC	CATTPGTSGPYEQYF
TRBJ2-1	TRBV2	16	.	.	TGTGCCAGCAGCTTTATCGACACAGTCACTAGCAGTGAGCAGTTCTTC	CASSFIDTVTSSEQFF
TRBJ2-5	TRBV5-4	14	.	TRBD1	TGTGCCAGCAGCCCCGGGACAGTCCAAGAGACCCAGTACTTC	CASSPGTVQETQYF
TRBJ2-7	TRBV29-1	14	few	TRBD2	TGCAGCGTTGGTATAGCGGGGGGCTCCTACGAGCAGTACTTC	CSVGIAGGSYEQYF
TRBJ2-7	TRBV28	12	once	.	TGTGCCAGCAGGCAGGGGCGCCACGAGCAGTACTTC	CASRQGRHEQYF